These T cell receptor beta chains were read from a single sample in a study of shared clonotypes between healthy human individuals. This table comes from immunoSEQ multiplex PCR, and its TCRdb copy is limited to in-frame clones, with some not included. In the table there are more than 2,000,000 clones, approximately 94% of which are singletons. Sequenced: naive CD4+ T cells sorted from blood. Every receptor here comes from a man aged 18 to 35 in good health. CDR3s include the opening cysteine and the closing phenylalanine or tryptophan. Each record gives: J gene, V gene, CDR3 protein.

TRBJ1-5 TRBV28 CASSSRNQPQHF
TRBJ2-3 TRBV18 CASSPPTIRSTDTQYF
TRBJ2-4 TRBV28 CASSPSGGAKNIQYF
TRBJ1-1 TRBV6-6 CASRKEGDYTEAFF
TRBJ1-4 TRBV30 CAWSVAPLNEKLFF
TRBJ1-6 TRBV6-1 CASSAVGQQDYRLSPLHF
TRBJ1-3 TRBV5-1 CASRNVASSGNTIYF
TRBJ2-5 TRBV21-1 CASRGASPGQETQYF
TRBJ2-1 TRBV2 CASSETGASGGEQFF
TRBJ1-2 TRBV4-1 CASSQAWTGYNYGYTF
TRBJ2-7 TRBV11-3 CASSLGRDSIYEQYF
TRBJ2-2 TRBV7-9 CASSLLGRTNTGELFF
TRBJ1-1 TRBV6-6 CASSTRGENTEAFF
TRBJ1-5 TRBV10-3 CAISGTGDGNQPQHF
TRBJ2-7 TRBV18 CASSPLATAYEQYF
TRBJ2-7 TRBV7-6 CASSLELAGGSSYEQYF
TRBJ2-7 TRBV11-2 CASSLGDRGRYEQYF
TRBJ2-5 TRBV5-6 CASSPTGVETQYF
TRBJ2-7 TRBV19 CASRTGTASPYEQYF
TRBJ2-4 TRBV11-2 CASSLERGIQYF
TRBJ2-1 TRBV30 CGAGSYNEQFF
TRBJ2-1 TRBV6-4 CASSDSSETYNEQFF
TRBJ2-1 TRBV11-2 CASRASARRDNEQFF
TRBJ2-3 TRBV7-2 CASSLGGRARTDTQYF
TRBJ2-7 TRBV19 CASSPRDSYEQYF